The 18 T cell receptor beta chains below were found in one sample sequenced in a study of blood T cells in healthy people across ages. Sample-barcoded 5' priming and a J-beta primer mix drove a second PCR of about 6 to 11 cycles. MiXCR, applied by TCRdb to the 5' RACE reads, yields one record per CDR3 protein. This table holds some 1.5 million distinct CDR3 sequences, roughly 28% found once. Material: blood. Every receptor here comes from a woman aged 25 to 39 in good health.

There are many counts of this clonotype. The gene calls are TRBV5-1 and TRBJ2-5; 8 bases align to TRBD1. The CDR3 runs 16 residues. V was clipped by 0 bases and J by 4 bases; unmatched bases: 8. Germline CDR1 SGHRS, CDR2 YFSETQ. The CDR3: CASSLAGDRSRETQYF. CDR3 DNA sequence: TGCGCCAGCAGCTTGGCCGGGGACAGGTCGCGAGAGACCCAGTACTTC.

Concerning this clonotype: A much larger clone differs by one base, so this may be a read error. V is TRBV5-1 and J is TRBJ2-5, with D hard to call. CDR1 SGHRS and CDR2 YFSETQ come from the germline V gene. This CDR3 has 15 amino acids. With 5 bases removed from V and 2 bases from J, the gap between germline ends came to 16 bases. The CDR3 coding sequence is TGCGCCAGCAGGTTTGGGCCAAACACGCAAGAGACCCAGTACTTC. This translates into CASRFGPNTQETQYF.

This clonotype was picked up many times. The CDR3 protein is CASTGLAGNEQFF. CDR3 in DNA: TGTGCCAGCACCGGACTAGCCGGAAATGAGCAGTTCTTC. The chain is built from TRBV6-6 and TRBJ2-1; 8 positions agree with TRBD2. This CDR3 has 13 amino acids. CDR1 is MNHNY and CDR2 is SVGAGI in the germline V gene (reference sequence). V lost 7 bases to trimming and J lost 7 bases; unmatched junction nucleotides: 6.

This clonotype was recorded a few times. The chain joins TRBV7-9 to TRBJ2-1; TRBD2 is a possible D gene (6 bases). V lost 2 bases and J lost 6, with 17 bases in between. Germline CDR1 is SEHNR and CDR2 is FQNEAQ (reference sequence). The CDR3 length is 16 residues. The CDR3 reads CASSLRPAGTRNEQFF. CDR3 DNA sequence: TGTGCCAGCAGCTTACGGCCTGCGGGGACCCGCAATGAGCAGTTCTTC. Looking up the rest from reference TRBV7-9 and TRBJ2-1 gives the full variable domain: DTGVSQNPRHKITKRGQNVTFRCDPISEHNRLYWYRQTLGQGPEFLTYFQNEAQLEKSRLLSDRFSAERPKGSFSTLEIQRTEQGDSAMYLCASSLRPAGTRNEQFFGPGTRLTVL.

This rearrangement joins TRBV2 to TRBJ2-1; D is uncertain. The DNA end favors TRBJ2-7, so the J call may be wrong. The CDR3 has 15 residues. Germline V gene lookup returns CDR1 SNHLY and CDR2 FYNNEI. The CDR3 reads CASSPSTGSYNEQYF. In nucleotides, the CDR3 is TGTGCCAGCAGCCCCTCGACTGGCTCCTACAATGAGCAGTACTTC.

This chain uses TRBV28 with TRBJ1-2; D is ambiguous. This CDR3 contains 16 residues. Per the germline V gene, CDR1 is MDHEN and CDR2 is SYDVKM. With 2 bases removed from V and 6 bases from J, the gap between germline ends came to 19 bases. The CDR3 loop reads CASSLPPRAGFNGYTF. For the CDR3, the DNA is TGTGCCAGCAGTTTACCCCCCCGGGCAGGTTTCAATGGCTACACCTTC.

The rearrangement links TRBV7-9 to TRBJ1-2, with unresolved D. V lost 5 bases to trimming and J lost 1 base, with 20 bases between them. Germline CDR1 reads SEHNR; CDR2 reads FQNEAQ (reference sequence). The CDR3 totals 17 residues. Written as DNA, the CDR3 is TGTGCCAGCAGCCGACCGGAGGAAAGTATACTTAACTATGGCTACACCTTC. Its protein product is CASSRPEESILNYGYTF.

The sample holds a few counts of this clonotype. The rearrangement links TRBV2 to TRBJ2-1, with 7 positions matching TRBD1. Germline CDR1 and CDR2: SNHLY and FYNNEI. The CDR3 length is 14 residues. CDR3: CTTGTAYSYNEQFF. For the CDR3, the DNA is TGTACCACCGGGACAGCCTACTCCTACAATGAGCAGTTCTTC.

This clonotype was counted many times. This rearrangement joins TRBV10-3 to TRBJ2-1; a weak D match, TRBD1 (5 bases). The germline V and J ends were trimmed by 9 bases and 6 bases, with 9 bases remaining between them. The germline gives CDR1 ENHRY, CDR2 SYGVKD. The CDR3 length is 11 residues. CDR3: CAIAGRNEQFF. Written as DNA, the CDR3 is TGTGCCATAGCAGGGCGCAATGAGCAGTTCTTC.

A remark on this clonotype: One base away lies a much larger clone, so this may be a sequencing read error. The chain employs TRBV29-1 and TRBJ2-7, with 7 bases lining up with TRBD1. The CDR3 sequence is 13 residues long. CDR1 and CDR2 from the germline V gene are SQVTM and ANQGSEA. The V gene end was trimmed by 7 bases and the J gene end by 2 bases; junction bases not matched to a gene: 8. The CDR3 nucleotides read TGCAGCGCGACACGGGACAGAACCTACGAGCAGTACTTC. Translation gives CSATRDRTYEQYF.

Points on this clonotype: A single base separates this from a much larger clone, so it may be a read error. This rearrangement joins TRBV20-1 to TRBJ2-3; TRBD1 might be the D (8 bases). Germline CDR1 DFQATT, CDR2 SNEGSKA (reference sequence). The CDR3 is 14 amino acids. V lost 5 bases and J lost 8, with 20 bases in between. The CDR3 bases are TGCAGTGCTCCCCGACAGGGGACGGGAGGTACGCAGTATTTT. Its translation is CSAPRQGTGGTQYF.

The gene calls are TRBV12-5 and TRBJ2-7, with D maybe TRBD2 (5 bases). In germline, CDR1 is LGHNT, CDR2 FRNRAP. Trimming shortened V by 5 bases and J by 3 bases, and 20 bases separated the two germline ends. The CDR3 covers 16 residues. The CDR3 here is CASGPPGPDSGYEQYF. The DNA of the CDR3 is TGTGCTAGTGGTCCACCAGGCCCGGACTCGGGCTACGAGCAGTACTTC.

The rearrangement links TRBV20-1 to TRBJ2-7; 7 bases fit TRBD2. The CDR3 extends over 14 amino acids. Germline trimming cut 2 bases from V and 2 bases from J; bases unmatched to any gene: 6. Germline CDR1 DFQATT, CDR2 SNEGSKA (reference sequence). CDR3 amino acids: CSARCSGLPYEQYF. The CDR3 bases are TGCAGTGCTAGATGTAGCGGGCTCCCCTACGAGCAGTACTTC.

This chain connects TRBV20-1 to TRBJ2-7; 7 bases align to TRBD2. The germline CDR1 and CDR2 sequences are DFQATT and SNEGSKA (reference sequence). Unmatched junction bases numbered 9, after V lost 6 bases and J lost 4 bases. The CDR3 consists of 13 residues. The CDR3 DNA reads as TGCAGTGCCGGGGGGAGAGGGCGTTACGAGCAGTACTTC. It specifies CSAGGRGRYEQYF.

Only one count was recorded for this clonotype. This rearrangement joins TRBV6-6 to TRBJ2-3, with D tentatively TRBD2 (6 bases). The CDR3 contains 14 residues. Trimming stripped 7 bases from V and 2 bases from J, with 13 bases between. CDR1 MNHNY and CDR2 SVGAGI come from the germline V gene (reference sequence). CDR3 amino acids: CASNRGKYTDTQYF. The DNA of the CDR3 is TGTGCCAGCAACCGGGGGAAGTACACAGATACGCAGTATTTT.

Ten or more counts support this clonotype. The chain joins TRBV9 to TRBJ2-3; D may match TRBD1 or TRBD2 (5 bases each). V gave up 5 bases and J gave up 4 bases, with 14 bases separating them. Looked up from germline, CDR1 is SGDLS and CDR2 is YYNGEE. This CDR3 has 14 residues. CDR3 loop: CASSRDGYADTQYF. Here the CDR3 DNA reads TGTGCCAGCAGTCGGGACGGGTATGCAGATACGCAGTATTTT.

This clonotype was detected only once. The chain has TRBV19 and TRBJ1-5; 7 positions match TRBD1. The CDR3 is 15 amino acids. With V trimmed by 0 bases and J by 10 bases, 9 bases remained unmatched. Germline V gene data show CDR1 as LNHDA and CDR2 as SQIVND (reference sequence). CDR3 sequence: CASSIERTGQSPQHF. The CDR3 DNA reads TGTGCCAGTAGTATAGAGAGGACAGGTCAATCTCCCCAGCATTTT.

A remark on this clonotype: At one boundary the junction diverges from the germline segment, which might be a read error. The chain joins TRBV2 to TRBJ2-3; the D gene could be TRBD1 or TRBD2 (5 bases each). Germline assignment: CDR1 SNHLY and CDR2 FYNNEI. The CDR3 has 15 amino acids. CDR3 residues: CVSSRDPPIGDTQYF. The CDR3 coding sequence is TGTGTCAGCAGCAGGGACCCTCCAATAGGTGATACGCAGTATTTT.